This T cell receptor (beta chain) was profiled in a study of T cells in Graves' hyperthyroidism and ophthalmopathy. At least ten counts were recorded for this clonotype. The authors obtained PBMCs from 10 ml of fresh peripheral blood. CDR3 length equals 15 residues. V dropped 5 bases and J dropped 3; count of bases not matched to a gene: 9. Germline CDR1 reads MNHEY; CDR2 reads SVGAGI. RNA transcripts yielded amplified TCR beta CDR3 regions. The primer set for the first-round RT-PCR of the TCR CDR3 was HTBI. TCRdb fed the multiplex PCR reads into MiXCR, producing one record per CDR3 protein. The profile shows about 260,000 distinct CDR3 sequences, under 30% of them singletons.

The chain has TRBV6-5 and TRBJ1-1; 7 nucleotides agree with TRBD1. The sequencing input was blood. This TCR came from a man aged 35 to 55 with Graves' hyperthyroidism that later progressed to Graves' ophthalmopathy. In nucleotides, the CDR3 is TGTGCCAGCAGTACGCGACAGGGATCGTACACTGAAGCTTTCTTT. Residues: CASSTRQGSYTEAFF.